The TCR beta chain under discussion was sequenced for a study of shared clonotypes between healthy human individuals. Per germline, CDR1 SEHNR and CDR2 FQNEAQ (reference sequence). J was trimmed by 4 bases and V by 5 bases; bases with no gene match: 3. The CDR3 contains 14 residues. Whole-study results and caveats: Naive subsets tended to show greater estimated richness than memory subsets. Few donors limited the genetic and exposure-history diversity represented.

Samples underwent the assay at deep level. The material for each subset, its genomic DNA, was split evenly across several immunoSEQ plates. Profiled with immunoSEQ multiplex PCR; TCRdb holds only in-frame clones, not every one. The sample contains 1.4 million or so clones, 97% to 99% of which appear only once. Of note for this clone: Its target is unknown.

The sample consisted of naive CD4+ T cells sorted from blood. Stated subset: CD45RA+ positively selected. This clonotype originated in a man younger than 45 in good health. The genes are TRBV7-9 and TRBJ1-3, with TRBD1 identical over 9 bases. CDR3 in amino acids: CASSQGQGGNTIYF. CDR3 nucleotide sequence: TGTGCCAGCAGCCAGGGACAGGGCGGAAACACCATATATTTT. Full variable domain (remainder filled in from reference TRBV7-9 and TRBJ1-3): DTGVSQNPRHKITKRGQNVTFRCDPISEHNRLYWYRQTLGQGPEFLTYFQNEAQLEKSRLLSDRFSAERPKGSFSTLEIQRTEQGDSAMYLCASSQGQGGNTIYFGEGSWLTVV.